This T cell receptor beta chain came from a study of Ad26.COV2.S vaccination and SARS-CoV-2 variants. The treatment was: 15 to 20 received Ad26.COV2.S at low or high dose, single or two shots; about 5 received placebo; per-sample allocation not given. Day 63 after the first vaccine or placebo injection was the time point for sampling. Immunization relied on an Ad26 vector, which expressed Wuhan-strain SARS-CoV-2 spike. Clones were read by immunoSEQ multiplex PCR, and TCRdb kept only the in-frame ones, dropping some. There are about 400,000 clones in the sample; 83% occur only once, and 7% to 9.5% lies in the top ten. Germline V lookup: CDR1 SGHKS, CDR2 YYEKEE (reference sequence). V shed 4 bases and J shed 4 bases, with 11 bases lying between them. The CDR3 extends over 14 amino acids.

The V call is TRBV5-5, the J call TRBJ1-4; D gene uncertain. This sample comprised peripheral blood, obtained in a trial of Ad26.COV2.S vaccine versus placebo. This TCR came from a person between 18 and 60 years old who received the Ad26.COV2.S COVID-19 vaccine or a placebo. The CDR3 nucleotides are TGTGCCAGCAGCACGGACGGGTTTAATGAAAAACTGTTTTTT. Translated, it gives CASSTDGFNEKLFF.